This T cell receptor beta chain derives from a study of cytomegalovirus exposure and HLA in healthy donors. Broader study findings: The HLA-A and HLA-B alleles of most subjects were reportedly predicted accurately from TCR beta sequences. Later genetic work tied a missense DCLRE1C variant to beta-chain V and J trimming. Across donors, presence/absence analyses took sequencing depth to be roughly uniform.

In regard to this clone: The antigen remains unidentified.

Primers: 60 Vbeta forward and 13 Jbeta reverse. Sequencing used immunoSEQ multiplex PCR; TCRdb keeps in-frame clones, though not all of them. The profile covers approximately 190,000 clones, with under 70% appearing a single time and about 3% taken by the ten largest. Trimming left V 6 bases short and J 0 bases short, with 9 bases between. The CDR3 has 14 residues. Germline loops: CDR1 MNHNS, CDR2 SASEGT. This sequence was found in a man aged 35 to 55 in good health and CMV-seropositive. The chain uses TRBV6-1 and TRBJ1-3; D is unclear. Sequencing used PBMCs. The CDR3 region has the DNA TGTGCCAGCAGGTTGCGGGCCTCTGGAAACACCATATATTTT. This codes for CASRLRASGNTIYF.